The 16 T cell receptor beta chains reported below all come from one sample, sequenced in a study of blood T cell repertoires in COVID-19. Here immunoSEQ multiplex PCR was the method, and the copy in TCRdb shows in-frame clones only, minus some. The table records 30,000 to 40,000 clones, roughly nine tenths of them present only once. The sample comprised peripheral blood. The receptors here all came from a woman under 40 in a cohort sampled during active COVID-19.

The chain has TRBV28 and TRBJ2-1; TRBD1 might be the D (5 bases). Germline V gene sequence: CDR1 MDHEN, CDR2 SYDVKM. The CDR3 sequence is 13 residues long. Trimming shortened V by 3 bases and J by 9 bases, and 12 bases separated the two germline ends. CDR3 nucleotides: TGTGCCAGCAGTTTCCAGGACATCGGTGAGCAGTTCTTC. As protein: CASSFQDIGEQFF.

V is TRBV6-2 or TRBV6-3 and J is TRBJ2-7; 7 positions match TRBD1. This CDR3 contains 14 residues. Germline values: CDR1 MNHEY, CDR2 SVGEGT. J gave up 7 bases and V 5 bases, and 11 bases lay outside the gene matches. DNA of the CDR3: TGTGCCAGCAGTCGGACAGGACGATCGGTGGAGCAGTACTTC. This sequence encodes CASSRTGRSVEQYF.

J is TRBJ2-7 and V is TRBV19; TRBD1 matches at 10 bases. The CDR3 covers 14 residues. Losses at the gene ends were 4 bases for V and 6 bases for J; bases not matched to a gene: 6. The germline V gene has CDR1 LNHDA and CDR2 SQIVND (reference sequence). As DNA, the CDR3 is TGTGCCAGTAGTAACGGACAGGGGGGCGGCGAGCAGTACTTC. It codes for CASSNGQGGGEQYF.

CDR3: CASSQLQGGEQYF. DNA for the CDR3: TGTGCCAGCAGCCAATTACAGGGGGGCGAGCAGTACTTC. This sequence joins TRBV11-2 and TRBJ2-7, with 8 bases fitting TRBD1. The junction had 6 bases not matched to a gene; V was cut back by 5 bases and J by 6 bases. The CDR3 extends over 13 amino acids. Germline CDR1 is SGHAT and CDR2 is FQNNGV.

V usage is TRBV19 and J usage is TRBJ2-3, with a possible D match to TRBD2 (5 bases). V was trimmed by 3 bases and J by 2 bases, leaving 12 bases between them. Per the germline V gene, CDR1 is LNHDA and CDR2 is SQIVND (reference sequence). This CDR3 region has 15 residues. CDR3 region: CASSIEGSITDTQYF. The CDR3 region has the DNA TGTGCCAGTAGTATTGAAGGGAGTATCACAGATACGCAGTATTTT.

The chain couples TRBV30 to TRBJ2-1, with 9 bases that match TRBD2. The J segment lost 4 bases and the V segment lost 3 bases, leaving 22 bases of the junction unmatched. From germline, CDR1 is GTSNPN and CDR2 SVGIG (reference sequence). The CDR3 contains 20 residues. CDR3 loop: CAWSPGGRASLGVIYNEQFF. CDR3 DNA sequence: TGTGCCTGGAGCCCAGGCGGGAGGGCCTCCCTCGGTGTAATATACAATGAGCAGTTCTTC. Full variable domain (missing parts from reference TRBV30 and TRBJ2-1): SQTIHQWPATLVQPVGSPLSLECTVEGTSNPNLYWYRQAAGRGLQLLFYSVGIGQISSEVPQNLSASRPQDRQFILSSKKLLLSDSGFYLCAWSPGGRASLGVIYNEQFFGPGTRLTVL.

The rearrangement uses TRBV28 and TRBJ1-2; 10 positions agree with TRBD1. The CDR3 is 13 residues long. Germline CDR1 and CDR2: MDHEN and SYDVKM. Unmatched junction bases numbered 4, after V lost 6 bases and J lost 6 bases. The DNA for the CDR3 is TGTGCCAGCAGCGGGACAGGGGCAAATGGCTACACCTTC. As protein: CASSGTGANGYTF.

The J gene is TRBJ2-3, the V gene TRBV24-1; 9 positions match TRBD2. The CDR3 length is 17 residues. The germline V gene has CDR1 KGHDR and CDR2 SFDVKD. Trimming removed 2 bases from V and 2 bases from J; junction bases left unmatched: 7. The CDR3 reads CATSDSRLAVLTDTQYF. The CDR3 bases are TGTGCCACCAGTGATTCTAGACTAGCGGTCCTCACAGATACGCAGTATTTT.

The chain has TRBV9 and TRBJ1-2; D is undetermined. CDR3 length: 16 amino acids. Germline V gene data show CDR1 as SGDLS and CDR2 as YYNGEE. V gave up 4 bases and J gave up 4 bases, with 20 bases separating them. CDR3 bases: TGTGCCAGCAGCCTTAGCCACCCCGGGGTAGGCTATGGCTACACCTTC. Amino acid sequence: CASSLSHPGVGYGYTF.

This chain uses TRBV28 with TRBJ2-7; TRBD2 might be the D (5 bases). V shed 6 bases and J shed 0 bases, with 18 bases lying between them. The CDR3 has 16 amino acids. The germline CDR1 and CDR2 sequences are MDHEN and SYDVKM. CDR3 in amino acids: CASSPPGLLSSYEQYF. The CDR3 DNA follows: TGTGCCAGCAGCCCCCCAGGACTTTTGAGCTCCTACGAGCAGTACTTC.

The rearrangement joins TRBV5-6 to TRBJ1-4; TRBD1 might be the D (5 bases). V dropped 5 bases and J dropped 7 bases, with 21 bases sitting between them. Germline lookup yields CDR1 SGHDT and CDR2 YYEEEE. This CDR3 is built from 16 residues. The CDR3 DNA sequence: TGTGCCAGCAGGGGGGGGACGGATACAGAGGGTGAAAAACTGTTTTTT. Protein sequence: CASRGGTDTEGEKLFF.

The rearrangement uses TRBV29-1 and TRBJ2-3, with 9 positions matching TRBD1. V lost 2 bases, J lost 0 bases, and 6 bases stayed unmatched. The germline V gene has CDR1 SQVTM and CDR2 ANQGSEA. The CDR3 loop spans 16 amino acids. As DNA, the CDR3 is TGCAGCGTTGAACAGCCGGGGACAGGGAGCACAGATACGCAGTATTTT. It translates to CSVEQPGTGSTDTQYF.

A single count supports this clone. The chain has TRBV7-2 and TRBJ2-1, with D maybe TRBD1 (5 bases). The ends were cut back, 5 bases at V and 9 bases at J, with 17 bases in the middle. This CDR3 contains 14 residues. Germline CDR1 and CDR2: SGHTA and FQGNSA. CDR3 in amino acids: CASSRISRGAEQFF. The CDR3 DNA is TGTGCCAGCAGCCGGATCTCCCGTGGGGCTGAGCAGTTCTTC.

This clone has just a few counts. The rearrangement links TRBV2 to TRBJ1-6; 9 positions match TRBD1. V lost 7 bases, J lost 6 bases, and 4 bases stayed unmatched. CDR1 is SNHLY, CDR2 FYNNEI, per germline. The CDR3 totals 14 residues. DNA for the CDR3: TGTGCCAGCACATCGACAGGGGGTAATTCACCCCTCCACTTT. Translated, it gives CASTSTGGNSPLHF. The full variable domain, in which reference TRBV2 and TRBJ1-6 provide the parts outside the CDR3, is EPEVTQTPSHQVTQMGQEVILRCVPISNHLYFYWYRQILGQKVEFLVSFYNNEISEKSEIFDDQFSVERPDGSNFTLKIRSTKLEDSAMYFCASTSTGGNSPLHFGNGTRLTVT.

The chain uses TRBV20-1 and TRBJ1-2; D remains unclear. Trimming cost V 3 bases and J 2 bases, with 10 bases left between them. Germline assignment: CDR1 DFQATT and CDR2 SNEGSKA (reference sequence). The CDR3 covers 13 residues. CDR3: CSASEAANYGYTF. CDR3 bases: TGCAGTGCTAGTGAGGCAGCGAACTATGGCTACACCTTC.

This clone was observed a single time. The rearrangement links TRBV10-3 to TRBJ2-3; D may be TRBD2 (6 bases). The ends were cut back, 6 bases at V and 3 bases at J, with 13 bases in the middle. This CDR3 spans 14 amino acids. CDR1 is ENHRY and CDR2 is SYGVKD in the germline V gene. The CDR3 region is CAIRAGPGTDTQYF. DNA of the CDR3: TGTGCCATCAGAGCGGGCCCGGGGACAGATACGCAGTATTTT.